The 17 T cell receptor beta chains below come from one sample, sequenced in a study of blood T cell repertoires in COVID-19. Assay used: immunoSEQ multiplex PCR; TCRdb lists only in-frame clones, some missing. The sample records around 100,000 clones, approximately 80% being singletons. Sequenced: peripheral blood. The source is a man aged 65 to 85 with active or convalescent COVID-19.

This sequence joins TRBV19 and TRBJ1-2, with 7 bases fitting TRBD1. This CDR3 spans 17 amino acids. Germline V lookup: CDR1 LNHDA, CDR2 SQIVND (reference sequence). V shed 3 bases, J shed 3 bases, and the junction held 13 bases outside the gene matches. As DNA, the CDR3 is TGTGCCAGTAGTATGTGGCCGACTGGTACAGGGGACTATGGCTACACCTTC. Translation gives CASSMWPTGTGDYGYTF.

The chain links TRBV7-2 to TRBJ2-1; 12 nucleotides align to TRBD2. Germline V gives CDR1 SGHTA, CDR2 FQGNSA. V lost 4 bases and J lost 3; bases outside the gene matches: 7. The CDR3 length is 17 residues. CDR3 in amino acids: CASSSSTSGGYYNEQFF. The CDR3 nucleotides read TGTGCCAGCAGCTCCTCGACTAGCGGGGGCTACTACAATGAGCAGTTCTTC.

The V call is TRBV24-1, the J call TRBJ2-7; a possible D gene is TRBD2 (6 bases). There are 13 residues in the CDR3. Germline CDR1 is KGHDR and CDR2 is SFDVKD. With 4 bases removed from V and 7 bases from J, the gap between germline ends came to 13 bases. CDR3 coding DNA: TGTGCCACCAGTGAACAGGCGGGACGGGAGCAGTACTTC. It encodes CATSEQAGREQYF.

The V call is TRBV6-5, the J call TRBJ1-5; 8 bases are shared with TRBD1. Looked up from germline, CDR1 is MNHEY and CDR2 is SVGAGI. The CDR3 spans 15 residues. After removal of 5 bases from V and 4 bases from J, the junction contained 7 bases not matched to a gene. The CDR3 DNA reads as TGTGCCAGCAGTACGGGCGGACAGGGAAATCAGCCCCAGCATTTT. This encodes CASSTGGQGNQPQHF.

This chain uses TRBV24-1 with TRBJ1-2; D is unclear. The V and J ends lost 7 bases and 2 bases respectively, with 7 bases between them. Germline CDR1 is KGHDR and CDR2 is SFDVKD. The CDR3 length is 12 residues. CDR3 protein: CATRPGNYGYTF. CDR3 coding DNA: TGTGCCACCAGGCCGGGGAACTATGGCTACACCTTC.

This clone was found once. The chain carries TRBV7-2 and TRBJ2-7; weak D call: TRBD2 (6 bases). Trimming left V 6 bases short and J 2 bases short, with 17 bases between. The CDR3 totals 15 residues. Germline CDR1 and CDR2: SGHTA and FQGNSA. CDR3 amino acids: CASRRGLNLPYEQYF. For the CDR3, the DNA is TGTGCCAGCAGACGAGGACTAAACCTCCCCTACGAGCAGTACTTC.

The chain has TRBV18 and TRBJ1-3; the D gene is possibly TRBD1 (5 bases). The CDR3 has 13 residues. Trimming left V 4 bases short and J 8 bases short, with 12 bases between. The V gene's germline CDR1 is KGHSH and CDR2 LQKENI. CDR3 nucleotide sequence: TGTGCCAGCTCACTCGGACAAGGAGACACCATATATTTT. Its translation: CASSLGQGDTIYF.

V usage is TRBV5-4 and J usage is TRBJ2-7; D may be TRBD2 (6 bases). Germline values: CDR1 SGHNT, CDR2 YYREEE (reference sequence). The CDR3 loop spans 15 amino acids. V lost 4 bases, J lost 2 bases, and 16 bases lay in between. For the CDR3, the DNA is TGTGCCAGCAGCAACGAGGGACGCGGGACCTACGAGCAGTACTTC. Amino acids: CASSNEGRGTYEQYF. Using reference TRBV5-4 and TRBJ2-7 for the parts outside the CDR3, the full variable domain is ETGVTQSPTHLIKTRGQQVTLRCSSQSGHNTVSWYQQALGQGPQFIFQYYREEENGRGNFPPRFSGLQFPNYSSELNVNALELDDSALYLCASSNEGRGTYEQYFGPGTRLTVT.

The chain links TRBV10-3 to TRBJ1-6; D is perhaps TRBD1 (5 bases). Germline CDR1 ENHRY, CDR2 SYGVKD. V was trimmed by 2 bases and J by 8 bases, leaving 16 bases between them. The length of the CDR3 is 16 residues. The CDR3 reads CAISETETVSYSPLHF. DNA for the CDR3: TGTGCCATCAGTGAGACAGAGACAGTTTCCTATTCACCCCTCCACTTT.

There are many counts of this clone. The CDR3 spells CAWSVQAEGTDTQYF. In DNA, the CDR3 is TGTGCCTGGAGTGTACAGGCAGAAGGCACAGATACGCAGTATTTT. The genes are TRBV30 and TRBJ2-3, with a tentative D call TRBD1 (5 bases). Trimming pared 0 bases from V and 1 base from J, leaving 11 bases between. The length of the CDR3 is 15 residues. The germline gives CDR1 GTSNPN, CDR2 SVGIG (reference sequence).

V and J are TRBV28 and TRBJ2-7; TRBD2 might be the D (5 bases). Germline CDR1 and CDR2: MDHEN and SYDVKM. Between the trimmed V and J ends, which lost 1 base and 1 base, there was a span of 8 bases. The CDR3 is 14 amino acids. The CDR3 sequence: CASSLSGSSYEQYF. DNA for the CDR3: TGTGCCAGCAGTTTATCTGGGAGTTCCTACGAGCAGTACTTC.

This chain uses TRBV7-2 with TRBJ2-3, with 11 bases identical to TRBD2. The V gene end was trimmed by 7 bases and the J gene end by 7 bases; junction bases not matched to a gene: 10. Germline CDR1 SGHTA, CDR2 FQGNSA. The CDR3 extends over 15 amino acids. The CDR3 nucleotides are TGTGCCAGCACGCACGGTAGCGGGGGGGCTTATACGCAGTATTTT. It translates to CASTHGSGGAYTQYF.

The CDR3 reads CASSQDGRMQYF. DNA for the CDR3: TGTGCCAGCAGCCAAGATGGGAGGATGCAGTACTTC. The J gene is TRBJ2-7, the V gene TRBV3-1 (or the pseudogene TRBV3-2); a weak D match, TRBD2 (6 bases). Germline V gives CDR1 LGHDT, CDR2 YNNKEL (reference sequence). V was clipped by 0 bases and J by 9 bases, with 9 bases between them. The CDR3 is made up of 12 amino acids.

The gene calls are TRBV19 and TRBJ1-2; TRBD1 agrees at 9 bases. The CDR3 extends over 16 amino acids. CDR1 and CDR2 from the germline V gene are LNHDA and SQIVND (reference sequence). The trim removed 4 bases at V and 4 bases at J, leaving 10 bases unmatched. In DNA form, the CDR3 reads TGTGCCAGTAGTACACAATCCGGGACAGGGTCCTATGGCTACACCTTC. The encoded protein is CASSTQSGTGSYGYTF.

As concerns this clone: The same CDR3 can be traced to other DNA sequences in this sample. DNA for the CDR3: TGCGCCAGCAGCTTGACAGGGAGCTACAATGAGCAGTTCTTC. Translated, it gives CASSLTGSYNEQFF. This chain connects TRBV5-1 to TRBJ2-1; a weak D match, TRBD1 (6 bases). The CDR3 has 14 amino acids. Per germline, CDR1 SGHRS and CDR2 YFSETQ. V was clipped by 1 base and J by 3 bases, with 8 bases between them.

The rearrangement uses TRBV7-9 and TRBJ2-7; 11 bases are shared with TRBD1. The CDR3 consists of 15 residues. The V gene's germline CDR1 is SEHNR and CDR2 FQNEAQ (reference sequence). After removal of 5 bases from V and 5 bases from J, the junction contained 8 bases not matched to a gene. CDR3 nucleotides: TGTGCCAGCAGCGAGGGGACAGGGGGAGGCCACGAGCAGTACTTC. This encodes CASSEGTGGGHEQYF.

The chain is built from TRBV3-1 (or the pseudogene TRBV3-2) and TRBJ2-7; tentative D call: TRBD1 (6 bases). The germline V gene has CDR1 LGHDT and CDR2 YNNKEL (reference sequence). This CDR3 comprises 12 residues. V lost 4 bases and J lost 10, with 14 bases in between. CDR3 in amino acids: CASSRLGTPQYF. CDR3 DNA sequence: TGTGCCAGCAGCCGGCTCGGGACACCCCAGTACTTC.